This TCR beta chain originates from a study of post-analysis software for immune sequencing data. About the research overall: Recorded disease courses covered relapsing-remitting, secondary progressive and progressive-relapsing multiple sclerosis. Some patients had no subtype annotation. Study-wide points: Samples from one preparation batch, clustered by F measure, grouped strongly together. Five or six TRBV segments, including TRBV5-6, TRBV5-1 and TRBV20-1, were more frequent in patients than controls. Diversity measured as normalized Chao1 was significantly lower in multiple sclerosis patients than in controls.

Unique molecular identifiers had been added to the TCR beta cDNA libraries. TCRdb re-analysed the PCR reads in MiXCR, keeping a single row per CDR3 protein. The sample shows roughly 540,000 distinct CDR3 sequences, 34% of them seen only once. As for this clonotype: Antigen: not known. A read error may produce the germline difference seen at one junction end.

This CDR3 contains 16 residues. Germline CDR1 reads DFQATT; CDR2 reads SNEGSKA (reference sequence). The sample was blood. The chain combines TRBV20-1 with TRBJ2-1; D perhaps matches TRBD1 (5 bases). The TCR comes from a girl aged 2-17 years with multiple sclerosis. The CDR3 nucleotides read TGCGGTGCTAGAGATACCAGGGATAGCTCCTACAATGAGCAGTTCTTC. Its translation is CGARDTRDSSYNEQFF.